This entry lists 18 T cell receptor beta chains sequenced from one sample in a study of blood T cell repertoires in COVID-19. TCRdb keeps only in-frame clones here, not all; method: immunoSEQ multiplex PCR. The data show about 170,000 clones, approximately 84% seen once. Sequenced material: peripheral blood. Every receptor here comes from a woman of 80 years or more with COVID-19, enrolled during active disease.

CDR3 region: CASSLVDTNTIYF. In DNA, the CDR3 is TGTGCCAGCAGCTTGGTGGACACCAACACCATATATTTT. This chain connects TRBV11-2 to TRBJ1-3; D is perhaps TRBD1 (5 bases). This CDR3 has 13 amino acids. The germline V gene encodes CDR1 SGHAT and CDR2 FQNNGV. Trimming shortened V by 3 bases and J by 7 bases, and 10 bases separated the two germline ends.

The chain employs TRBV6-5 and TRBJ1-6, with 8 bases fitting TRBD1. Germline CDR1 reads MNHEY; CDR2 reads SVGAGI. The CDR3 covers 16 residues. The J segment lost 7 bases and the V segment lost 4 bases, leaving 9 bases of the junction unmatched. CDR3 nucleotide sequence: TGTGCCAGCAGTTGGACCGGGACAGGCGTCAATTCACCCCTCCACTTT. Protein sequence: CASSWTGTGVNSPLHF.

The rearrangement uses TRBV28 and TRBJ1-4; 7 bases fit TRBD1. CDR1 MDHEN and CDR2 SYDVKM come from the germline V gene. V was clipped by 5 bases and J by 7 bases; unmatched bases: 10. The CDR3 covers 15 residues. CDR3: CASSIGTVNPEKLFF. Here the CDR3 DNA reads TGTGCCAGCAGTATTGGGACAGTTAATCCTGAAAAACTGTTTTTT.

This chain links TRBV19 with TRBJ2-4, with 7 bases matching TRBD1. The CDR3 runs 16 residues. CDR1 is LNHDA and CDR2 is SQIVND in the germline V gene (reference sequence). V gave up 5 bases and J gave up 3 bases; unmatched junction bases: 10. Here the CDR3 reads CASSLRQGMDKNIQYF. The DNA for the CDR3 is TGTGCCAGTAGTCTTCGACAGGGCATGGACAAAAACATTCAGTACTTC.

The genes are TRBV24-1 and TRBJ2-7, with 8 bases matching TRBD1. The germline V gene has CDR1 KGHDR and CDR2 SFDVKD. V lost 4 bases, J lost 0 bases, and 7 bases stayed unmatched. The CDR3 loop spans 16 amino acids. Here the CDR3 reads CATSDPDRDDSYEQYF. CDR3 coding DNA: TGTGCCACCAGTGACCCGGACAGGGACGACTCCTACGAGCAGTACTTC.

The rearrangement joins TRBV7-3 to TRBJ2-1; TRBD1 agrees at 7 bases. The germline V gene has CDR1 SGHTA and CDR2 FQGTGA. The CDR3 is made up of 13 amino acids. Trimming took 5 bases from V and 8 from J; bases not matched to a gene: 6. The CDR3 spells CASSRDRADEQFF. The CDR3 DNA is TGTGCCAGCAGCCGAGACAGGGCGGATGAGCAGTTCTTC.

V is TRBV18 and J is TRBJ1-2, with 12 positions matching TRBD1. The germline CDR1 and CDR2 sequences are KGHSH and LQKENI. J was trimmed by 5 bases and V by 6 bases; bases with no gene match: 4. The CDR3 runs 14 residues. CDR3 DNA sequence: TGTGCCAGCTCCAGGGACAGGGGGCCTTATGGCTACACCTTC. Translated, it gives CASSRDRGPYGYTF. The variable domain in full, with the rest retrieved from reference TRBV18 and TRBJ1-2, is NAGVMQNPRHLVRRRGQEARLRCSPMKGHSHVYWYRQLPEEGLKFMVYLQKENIIDESGMPKERFSAEFPKEGPSILRIQQVVRGDSAAYFCASSRDRGPYGYTFGSGTRLTVV.

The chain couples TRBV3-1 (or the pseudogene TRBV3-2) to TRBJ2-5; D remains unclear. Germline loops: CDR1 LGHDT, CDR2 YNNKEL (reference sequence). V was cut by 2 bases and J by 4 bases, with 8 bases left in between. The CDR3 is 13 residues long. The CDR3 coding sequence is TGTGCCAGCAGCCAATATCGACTAGAGACCCAGTACTTC. It specifies CASSQYRLETQYF.

The V call is TRBV7-2, the J call TRBJ1-2; D perhaps matches TRBD1 (6 bases). Trimming left V 0 bases short and J 7 bases short, with 9 bases between. This CDR3 has 13 residues. Germline lookup yields CDR1 SGHTA and CDR2 FQGNSA. CDR3 residues: CASSLARGAGYTF. CDR3 DNA: TGTGCCAGCAGCTTAGCGCGGGGGGCTGGCTACACCTTC.

The rearrangement links TRBV7-2 to TRBJ1-2, with D uncertain. The V end was cut by 5 bases, the J end by 0 bases, with 25 bases between. The CDR3 totals 19 residues. The germline V gene encodes CDR1 SGHTA and CDR2 FQGNSA. The CDR3 nucleotides are TGTGCCAGCAGCCCGCGCGGGGTAGGGTCGGGGATAGCTAACTATGGCTACACCTTC. As protein: CASSPRGVGSGIANYGYTF. Based on the CDR3 plus reference TRBV7-2 and TRBJ1-2, the full variable domain is GAGVSQSPSNKVTEKGKDVELRCDPISGHTALYWYRQSLGQGLEFLIYFQGNSAPDKSGLPSDRFSAERTGGSVSTLTIQRTQQEDSAVYLCASSPRGVGSGIANYGYTFGSGTRLTVV.

J is TRBJ1-1 and V is TRBV7-6, with 7 bases aligning to TRBD1. The CDR3 length is 14 residues. V dropped 2 bases and J dropped 3; count of bases not matched to a gene: 3. In germline, CDR1 is SGHVS, CDR2 FNYEAQ. CDR3 sequence (DNA): TGTGCCAGCAGCTTACAGGGGGAGTACACTGAAGCTTTCTTT. Translated: CASSLQGEYTEAFF.

The rearrangement links TRBV6-5 to TRBJ2-7; TRBD2 matches at 8 bases. The CDR3 runs to 13 residues. In germline, CDR1 is MNHEY, CDR2 SVGAGI. Trimming took 2 bases from V and 4 from J; bases not matched to a gene: 1. The CDR3 DNA is TGTGCCAGCAGTTACCCGGGGGGGTACGAGCAGTACTTC. Translating gives CASSYPGGYEQYF.

The sample holds one count of this clone. The chain has TRBV28 and TRBJ2-1; TRBD2 matches at 10 bases. Trimming cost V 2 bases and J 5 bases; bases outside gene matches: 3. Per germline, CDR1 MDHEN and CDR2 SYDVKM. The CDR3 runs to 15 residues. The CDR3 nucleotides are TGTGCCAGCAGTTTACTAGCGGGAGTCGACAATGAGCAGTTCTTC. It codes for CASSLLAGVDNEQFF.

The chain joins TRBV9 to TRBJ2-5; perhaps TRBD2 as D (6 bases). Between the trimmed V and J ends, which lost 4 bases and 1 base, there was a span of 11 bases. The CDR3 has 14 amino acids. Germline CDR1 is SGDLS and CDR2 is YYNGEE. The CDR3 is CASSLWGGQETQYF. The CDR3 nucleotides are TGTGCCAGCAGCCTTTGGGGAGGCCAAGAGACCCAGTACTTC.

The chain has TRBV28 and TRBJ2-1, with TRBD2 matching over 7 bases. J lost 7 bases, V lost 5 bases, and 11 bases had no gene match. The CDR3 runs to 15 residues. Germline CDR1 MDHEN, CDR2 SYDVKM. DNA for the CDR3: TGTGCCAGCAGTCACGGGGGGAAGGTTACGAATGAGCAGTTCTTC. It is translated as CASSHGGKVTNEQFF.

The V call is TRBV7-2, the J call TRBJ1-2; no clear D gene. The V gene lost 1 base and the J gene lost 2 bases, with 8 bases spanning the gap. This CDR3 has 14 residues. Germline loops: CDR1 SGHTA, CDR2 FQGNSA. The DNA for the CDR3 is TGTGCCAGCAGCTTAGAAGGAGTGAACTATGGCTACACCTTC. Residues: CASSLEGVNYGYTF.

The chain uses TRBV29-1 and TRBJ1-4; D perhaps matches TRBD1 (6 bases). Germline V gene sequence: CDR1 SQVTM, CDR2 ANQGSEA. The V gene lost 4 bases and the J gene lost 7 bases, with 16 bases spanning the gap. This CDR3 region has 14 residues. The DNA of the CDR3 is TGCAGCGTTGCGGTGGGGACAATGGGTGAAAAACTGTTTTTT. Protein: CSVAVGTMGEKLFF.

The chain uses TRBV7-9 and TRBJ2-7, with a weak D call TRBD2 (5 bases). V was clipped by 3 bases and J by 0 bases, with 15 bases between them. CDR1 is SEHNR and CDR2 is FQNEAQ in the germline V gene (reference sequence). The CDR3 is 16 residues long. The CDR3 loop is CASSFSRGSASYEQYF. In DNA, the CDR3 is TGTGCCAGCAGCTTTAGCCGGGGTAGCGCCTCCTACGAGCAGTACTTC.